This T cell receptor (beta chain) was sequenced for a study of cytomegalovirus exposure and HLA in healthy donors. For the study at large: From about 170 million T cells, an earlier analysis saw approximately 110 million unique TCR beta sequences.

Primers: 60 Vbeta forward and 13 Jbeta reverse. Using immunoSEQ multiplex PCR, the repertoire was profiled, and TCRdb retains in-frame clones only, with some absent. Seen here are under 150,000 clones, about three quarters observed once, and the top ten hold around 2.9%. Regarding the study as a whole: In vitro confirmation showed a few CMV-associated chains to be CMV antigen specific.

Comments on this clone: Its target is not known.

V trimming: 2 bases; J trimming: 3 bases; junction bases outside the gene matches: 3. Germline V gene data show CDR1 as SGHVS and CDR2 as FNYEAQ. The CDR3 extends over 14 amino acids. J is TRBJ2-7 and V is TRBV7-6; TRBD2 agrees at 8 bases. Source material: PBMCs. The sequence was obtained from a man aged 35 to 55 in good health and CMV-seropositive. The CDR3 coding sequence is TGTGCCAGCAGCTTAAGGACTAGCAGCTACGAGCAGTACTTC. Translation gives CASSLRTSSYEQYF.